This TCR beta chain originates from a study of blood T cell repertoires in COVID-19. V gave up 6 bases and J gave up 1 base, with 11 bases separating them. The CDR3 spans 14 residues. Germline V gives CDR1 SGHNT, CDR2 YYREEE (reference sequence). Assay: immunoSEQ multiplex PCR; the TCRdb copy retains only in-frame clones and omits some. The sample has 64,000 or so clones, roughly 80% seen once. V and J are TRBV5-4 and TRBJ2-1; D unclear. What was sequenced was peripheral blood. This clonotype was obtained from a human donor in a cohort sampled during active COVID-19. Written as DNA, the CDR3 is TGTGCCAGCAATCAGCGAGGATCCTACAATGAGCAGTTCTTC. As protein: CASNQRGSYNEQFF.